The 4 T cell receptor beta chains presented below share a single source sample, sequenced in a study of cytomegalovirus exposure and HLA in healthy donors. PCR used 60 Vbeta primers and 13 Jbeta primers. The repertoire was sequenced with immunoSEQ multiplex PCR; TCRdb's copy has only in-frame clones and lacks some. Of approximately 140,000 clones listed, over 60% were seen once; the top ten hold approximately 1.5%. Sequencing was performed on PBMCs. These receptors came from a female donor in good health and CMV-seronegative.

This chain connects TRBV13 to TRBJ1-4; D may be TRBD1 (6 bases). Germline CDR1 PRHDT, CDR2 FYEKMQ (reference sequence). The CDR3 loop spans 15 amino acids. V lost 4 bases and J lost 4, with 13 bases in between. The CDR3 sequence is CASSSKTGFNEKLFF. The CDR3 bases are TGTGCCAGCAGCTCAAAGACAGGCTTTAATGAAAAACTGTTTTTT.

The CDR3 nucleotides read TGTGCCAGCAGCTGGGGACAGGGTGGGGACTATGGCTACACCTTC. Protein sequence: CASSWGQGGDYGYTF. This chain connects TRBV7-9 to TRBJ1-2; TRBD1 matches 9 bases. This CDR3 is built from 15 residues. Germline V gene data show CDR1 as SEHNR and CDR2 as FQNEAQ (reference sequence). Germline trimming cut 4 bases from V and 3 bases from J; bases unmatched to any gene: 6.

The chain joins TRBV6-1 to TRBJ2-1; 8 bases align to TRBD2. V lost 3 bases and J lost 2; bases outside the gene matches: 3. The length of the CDR3 is 15 residues. CDR1 and CDR2 from the germline V gene are MNHNS and SASEGT. The CDR3 loop is CASSETGGAYNEQFF. The CDR3 nucleotides are TGTGCCAGCAGTGAGACGGGGGGGGCCTACAATGAGCAGTTCTTC.

The V gene is TRBV7-3, the J gene TRBJ2-7, with D possibly matching TRBD1 (5 bases). In germline, CDR1 is SGHTA, CDR2 FQGTGA. This CDR3 spans 13 amino acids. Deletions cut 6 bases from V and 3 bases from J, with 12 bases between. CDR3 coding DNA: TGTGCCAGCAGTGCAGGGCTCGGCTACGAGCAGTACTTC. It yields the protein CASSAGLGYEQYF.